These 13 T cell receptor beta chains share one sample of origin, sequenced in a study of beta chain features in type 1 diabetes listed by TCRdb under 2018. The method was the immunoSEQ multiplex PCR assay. All of the isolated RNA was reverse transcribed with the High Capacity cDNA Reverse Transcription Kit, so expressed TCRB transcripts were sequenced. The immuneACCESS repertoire file appears here via TCRdb, limited to in-frame rearrangements. These files lack a portion of the clones; in checked studies, under half of the deficit traces to unresolved V genes, and the cause of the others is not known. This sample lists some 110,000 clones; about a sixth were detected once. In total, the top ten clones hold 2.3% of the sample. For these receptors, no antigen is known. Findings and caveats that apply to the study as a whole: Type 1 diabetes patients showed a moderate but significant shortening of TCRB CDR3 length in all four CD4+ subsets.

Sequenced: central memory CD4+ T cells from blood. The receptor set was obtained from a man aged 25-45 years with type 1 diabetes.

This clone was observed a few times. The CDR3 region is CSVVTGGNQPQHF. CDR3 sequence (DNA): TGCAGCGTTGTGACAGGGGGCAATCAGCCCCAGCATTTT. V is TRBV29-1 and J is TRBJ1-5; TRBD1 agrees at 8 bases. Looked up from germline, CDR1 is SQVTM and CDR2 is ANQGSEA. This CDR3 is 13 amino acids long. The V and J ends lost 4 bases and 2 bases, in that order; junction bases with no gene match: 1.

The table lists this clone with a few counts. The chain has TRBV19 and TRBJ1-2; D call uncertain. The germline gives CDR1 LNHDA, CDR2 SQIVND (reference sequence). Trimming stripped 3 bases from V and 5 bases from J, with 10 bases between. This CDR3 is built from 13 residues. The CDR3 here is CASSIRHAYGYTF. CDR3 coding DNA: TGTGCCAGTAGTATTAGACACGCTTATGGCTACACCTTC.

This clone was counted between two and nine times. The chain joins TRBV7-9 to TRBJ2-3, with D possibly matching TRBD1 (5 bases). The length of the CDR3 is 14 residues. CDR1 SEHNR and CDR2 FQNEAQ come from the germline V gene (reference sequence). With 2 bases removed from V and 6 bases from J, the gap between germline ends came to 12 bases. CDR3 loop: CASSLTGTRDTQYF. For the CDR3, the DNA is TGTGCCAGCAGCTTAACAGGCACCCGGGATACGCAGTATTTT.

This clone was found a few times. The chain uses TRBV9 and TRBJ1-2, with 8 bases fitting TRBD1. CDR3 length: 14 amino acids. Germline V gene data show CDR1 as SGDLS and CDR2 as YYNGEE. V dropped 4 bases and J dropped 5; count of bases not matched to a gene: 7. The CDR3 nucleotides read TGTGCCAGCAGCTCAAGGACAGGGACTTATGGCTACACCTTC. Its protein is CASSSRTGTYGYTF.

Concerning this clone itself: In the same sample, other DNA sequences code for this CDR3. The chain couples TRBV9 to TRBJ2-5; D unclear. The CDR3 extends over 14 amino acids. CDR1 and CDR2 (germline): SGDLS, YYNGEE. Trimming took off 2 bases at V and 0 bases at J, with 8 bases between the two ends. CDR3 sequence (DNA): TGTGCCAGCAGCGTGGGCACGGACCAAGAGACCCAGTACTTC. Translation: CASSVGTDQETQYF.

In this sample, this clone turned up a few times. A read error is the likely source, as a far larger clone sits one nucleotide away. Other DNA sequences within the sample encode an identical CDR3. The chain joins TRBV30 to TRBJ1-2; 7 bases match TRBD1. The germline V gene encodes CDR1 GTSNPN and CDR2 SVGIG (reference sequence). Losses at the gene ends were 3 bases for V and 2 bases for J; bases not matched to a gene: 9. There are 15 residues in the CDR3. CDR3 in amino acids: CAWSRDRAKNYGYTF. CDR3 sequence (DNA): TGTGCCTGGAGCCGTGACAGGGCGAAAAACTATGGCTACACCTTC.

This clone was found a few times. The V gene is TRBV6-5, the J gene TRBJ1-2, with D unresolved. The CDR3 is made up of 13 amino acids. CDR1 MNHEY and CDR2 SVGAGI come from the germline V gene. The germline V and J ends were trimmed by 5 bases and 4 bases, with 11 bases remaining between them. The CDR3: CASSLAGLYGYTF. In DNA form, the CDR3 reads TGTGCCAGCAGTCTGGCAGGCCTCTATGGCTACACCTTC.

This clone was seen only once. The chain joins TRBV5-4 to TRBJ2-1; D is undetermined. The V gene's germline CDR1 is SGHNT and CDR2 YYREEE (reference sequence). The V gene lost 1 base and the J gene lost 3 bases, with 5 bases spanning the gap. The CDR3 totals 13 residues. The DNA of the CDR3 is TGTGCCAGCAGCTTGACGGACTACAATGAGCAGTTCTTC. The encoded protein is CASSLTDYNEQFF.

This clone counts as medium-sized (0.01 to 0.1%). The chain carries TRBV6-6 and TRBJ1-3, with D perhaps matching TRBD1 (6 bases). This CDR3 is 14 amino acids long. V gave up 5 bases and J gave up 2 bases, with 10 bases separating them. CDR1 MNHNY and CDR2 SVGAGI come from the germline V gene (reference sequence). The CDR3 DNA follows: TGTGCCAGCAGTCACACAGGGACTGGAAACACCATATATTTT. Protein product: CASSHTGTGNTIYF.

At least ten counts were recorded for this clone. V gene TRBV4-2 combines with J gene TRBJ2-3, with 8 nucleotides matching TRBD2. The CDR3 covers 17 residues. Trimming at V came to 0 bases and at J to 4 bases, leaving 9 bases not matched to a gene. Looked up from germline, CDR1 is LGHNA and CDR2 is YNFKEQ. The CDR3 DNA is TGTGCCAGCAGCCAAGACCTAGGACTAGCCCTAGCAGATACGCAGTATTTT. Its protein is CASSQDLGLALADTQYF.

The gene calls are TRBV28 and TRBJ1-6, with 8 bases lining up with TRBD1. V lost 2 bases and J lost 9; bases outside the gene matches: 6. The germline gives CDR1 MDHEN, CDR2 SYDVKM. This CDR3 is built from 15 residues. The CDR3 is CASSLRDRIFSPLHF. The DNA for the CDR3 is TGTGCCAGCAGTTTACGGGACAGGATCTTTTCACCCCTCCACTTT. The entire variable domain, with the rest obtained from reference TRBV28 and TRBJ1-6, is as follows: DVKVTQSSRYLVKRTGEKVFLECVQDMDHENMFWYRQDPGLGLRLIYFSYDVKMKEKGDIPEGYSVSREKKERFSLILESASTNQTSMYLCASSLRDRIFSPLHFGNGTRLTVT.

This clone turned up a few times. The chain has TRBV5-1 and TRBJ2-5; TRBD1 matches at 9 bases. The CDR3 length is 15 residues. Germline V gene lookup returns CDR1 SGHRS and CDR2 YFSETQ. With 1 base clipped from V and 4 bases from J, the junction kept 5 bases outside the gene matches. The CDR3 region has the DNA TGCGCCAGCAGCTTGACCGGGACAGGGATAGAGACCCAGTACTTC. Its protein is CASSLTGTGIETQYF.

This clone has only a few counts. The chain couples TRBV6-6 to TRBJ1-1, with TRBD1 as a possible D gene (6 bases). This CDR3 spans 13 amino acids. V was cut by 2 bases and J by 4 bases, with 8 bases left in between. CDR1 is MNHNY and CDR2 is SVGAGI in the germline V gene (reference sequence). CDR3 in DNA: TGTGCCAGCAGTTACCGCAGGGGCACTGAAGCTTTCTTT. The encoded protein is CASSYRRGTEAFF.